Following are 22 T cell receptor beta chains from one sample sequenced in a study of T cells after yellow fever vaccination. TCRdb reanalysed the 5' RACE reads using MiXCR and keeps one entry per CDR3 protein. The top ten hold 17% of the sample, which has a few hundred thousand distinct CDR3 sequences, roughly 7.5% seen once. The material sequenced was PBMCs, taken roughly 46 days after the first yellow fever vaccination. The receptors originated from a young man who received the YFV17D yellow fever vaccine.

This clonotype was seen only a few times. This chain connects TRBV9 to TRBJ2-5, with 7 bases identical to TRBD2. V gave up 7 bases and J gave up 1 base; unmatched junction bases: 4. The CDR3 consists of 13 residues. Germline-derived CDR1 and CDR2 are SGDLS and YYNGEE. CDR3 residues: CASASGPQETQYF. In DNA form, the CDR3 reads TGTGCCAGCGCTAGCGGACCCCAAGAGACCCAGTACTTC.

The V call is TRBV20-1, the J call TRBJ1-4, with TRBD1 identical over 8 bases. This CDR3 comprises 13 residues. Trimming removed 6 bases from V and 7 bases from J; junction bases left unmatched: 7. Per the germline V gene, CDR1 is DFQATT and CDR2 is SNEGSKA (reference sequence). CDR3 region: CSAQTGEGEKLFF. The CDR3 DNA reads TGCAGTGCACAGACAGGGGAAGGTGAAAAACTGTTTTTT.

The chain joins TRBV7-9 to TRBJ1-1, with D possibly matching TRBD1 (5 bases). Germline-derived CDR1 and CDR2 are SEHNR and FQNEAQ (reference sequence). The CDR3 sequence is 11 residues long. V dropped 6 bases and J dropped 11 bases, with 13 bases sitting between them. DNA of the CDR3: TGTGCCAGCAGTTACGGGGCGGCGGCTTTCTTT. This encodes CASSYGAAAFF.

This clonotype came up a few times. The rearrangement uses TRBV6-5 and TRBJ2-3; no clear D gene. The CDR3 runs to 16 residues. V lost 0 bases and J 1 base, leaving 11 bases between the germline ends. From germline, CDR1 is MNHEY and CDR2 SVGAGI. This CDR3 reads CASSYSNGPRTDTQYF. Written as DNA, the CDR3 is TGTGCCAGCAGTTACTCGAACGGGCCCCGCACAGATACGCAGTATTTT.

This sequence joins TRBV20-1 and TRBJ2-7, with D maybe TRBD1 (5 bases). The germline V gene has CDR1 DFQATT and CDR2 SNEGSKA (reference sequence). CDR3 length equals 11 residues. The CDR3 loop reads CSATDSNEQYV. Written as DNA, the CDR3 is TGCAGTGCGACAGACTCCAACGAGCAGTACGTC.

This clonotype was seen only a few times. The chain couples TRBV7-6 to TRBJ2-4; 11 nucleotides agree with TRBD1. The CDR3 is 16 residues long. Per the germline V gene, CDR1 is SGHVS and CDR2 is FNYEAQ. After removal of 5 bases from V and 7 bases from J, the junction contained 10 bases not matched to a gene. CDR3 nucleotides: TGTGCCAGCAGCCCCGTGCCGGGACAGGGGGGGAACATTCAGTACTTC. Translation: CASSPVPGQGGNIQYF.

The rearrangement uses TRBV15 and TRBJ1-4; 7 bases are shared with TRBD1. The CDR3 runs to 15 residues. CDR1 is LNHNV, CDR2 YYDKDF, per germline (reference sequence). The V gene end was trimmed by 5 bases and the J gene end by 3 bases; junction bases not matched to a gene: 6. CDR3 DNA: TGTGCCACCAGCCGCCAGGGGGTCCCTAATGAAAAACTGTTTTTT. It encodes CATSRQGVPNEKLFF.

This clonotype was recorded at least ten times. This chain joins TRBV7-8 and TRBJ2-3; 12 nucleotides line up with TRBD2. The CDR3 covers 19 residues. CDR1 is SGHVS and CDR2 is FQNEAQ in the germline V gene. V lost 5 bases to trimming and J lost 7 bases; unmatched junction nucleotides: 19. CDR3 DNA sequence: TGTGCCAGCAGCCAAGGACAGGACCAAAGGGGACTAGCGGGCAATACGCAGTATTTT. Translated: CASSQGQDQRGLAGNTQYF.

The V gene is TRBV6-2 or TRBV6-3, the J gene TRBJ2-4, with a tentative D call TRBD2 (6 bases). The CDR3 spans 15 residues. Germline CDR1 MNHEY, CDR2 SVGEGT. V dropped 8 bases and J dropped 3 bases, with 17 bases sitting between them. The CDR3 bases are TGTGCCAGCTCCATCCCGGGACTCGGCAAAAACATTCAGTACTTC. This sequence encodes CASSIPGLGKNIQYF.

The sample holds a few counts of this clonotype. The genes are TRBV7-3 and TRBJ2-5; D could derive from TRBD1 or TRBD2 (5 bases each). Germline assignment: CDR1 SGHTA and CDR2 FQGTGA. This CDR3 spans 15 amino acids. V lost 5 bases, J lost 2 bases, and 15 bases lay in between. This CDR3 is CASSPLGVGQETQYF. DNA for the CDR3: TGTGCCAGCAGCCCCTTGGGGGTAGGGCAAGAGACCCAGTACTTC.

The sample holds a few counts of this clonotype. This chain connects TRBV4-3 to TRBJ1-1; 8 nucleotides align to TRBD1. V was clipped by 3 bases and J by 4 bases; unmatched bases: 4. The CDR3 has 14 residues. The germline CDR1 and CDR2 sequences are LGHNA and YSLEER. In nucleotides, the CDR3 is TGCGCCAGCAGCCAGCGACAGGGGAGCACTGAAGCTTTCTTT. As protein: CASSQRQGSTEAFF.

There are many counts of this clonotype. The chain has TRBV7-8 and TRBJ2-7; maybe TRBD1 (6 bases). The ends were cut back, 5 bases at V and 3 bases at J, with 17 bases in the middle. Germline-derived CDR1 and CDR2 are SGHVS and FQNEAQ. This CDR3 region has 15 residues. The CDR3 spells CASSPMDRKGYEQYF. For the CDR3, the DNA is TGTGCCAGCAGCCCGATGGACAGAAAAGGCTACGAGCAGTACTTC.

This clonotype came up a few times. The rearrangement joins TRBV5-1 to TRBJ1-1; weak D call: TRBD1 (5 bases). Germline loops: CDR1 SGHRS, CDR2 YFSETQ. The CDR3 consists of 15 residues. Trimming removed 4 bases from V and 6 bases from J, with 19 bases in between. The DNA of the CDR3 is TGCGCCAGCAGCCCGAACGACGGGGGGTGGGCTGAAGCTTTCTTT. Protein sequence: CASSPNDGGWAEAFF.

This clonotype was seen repeatedly, ten times or more. The V gene is TRBV7-6, the J gene TRBJ2-5; D is uncertain. The CDR3 extends over 13 amino acids. Germline V gene sequence: CDR1 SGHVS, CDR2 FNYEAQ. V dropped 1 base and J dropped 3 bases, with 6 bases sitting between them. Here the CDR3 reads CASSLVQKETQYF. In nucleotides, the CDR3 is TGTGCCAGCAGCTTAGTACAGAAAGAGACCCAGTACTTC.

There are many counts of this clonotype. The rearrangement joins TRBV6-2 or TRBV6-3 to TRBJ1-5; no definite D call. Germline values: CDR1 MNHEY, CDR2 SVGEGT. V lost 0 bases to trimming and J lost 7 bases, with 7 bases between them. The CDR3 totals 13 residues. The CDR3: CASSYSTYQPQHF. CDR3 nucleotide sequence: TGTGCCAGCAGTTACTCGACTTACCAGCCCCAGCATTTT.

This clonotype occurred many times. V gene TRBV12-3 or TRBV12-4 combines with J gene TRBJ1-4, with 9 bases that match TRBD1. V lost 3 bases and J lost 1; bases outside the gene matches: 12. This CDR3 region has 19 residues. In DNA form, the CDR3 reads TGTGCCAGCAGTTTTGGTGGACAGGGGTTTTTTGGAACTAATGAAAAACTGTTTTTT. Protein: CASSFGGQGFFGTNEKLFF.

There are a few counts of this clonotype. The chain couples TRBV7-2 to TRBJ1-5, with TRBD1 identical over 8 bases. The J segment lost 4 bases and the V segment lost 1 base, leaving 3 bases of the junction unmatched. The V gene's germline CDR1 is SGHTA and CDR2 FQGNSA. The CDR3 consists of 15 residues. The CDR3 DNA reads TGTGCCAGCAGCTTAGGGACAGGGTGGAATCAGCCCCAGCATTTT. Protein product: CASSLGTGWNQPQHF.

The sample holds a few counts of this clonotype. The genes are TRBV28 and TRBJ2-7; tentatively, D is TRBD1 (6 bases). The length of the CDR3 is 15 residues. Germline lookup yields CDR1 MDHEN and CDR2 SYDVKM. Trimming cost V 6 bases and J 3 bases, with 18 bases left between them. The CDR3 region has the DNA TGTGCCAGCAGCTCCTCGGGACATAAACACTACGAGCAGTACGTC. This translates into CASSSSGHKHYEQYV.

There are a few counts of this clonotype. This chain joins TRBV28 and TRBJ1-1; the D is unclear. The CDR3 has 13 residues. Looked up from germline, CDR1 is MDHEN and CDR2 is SYDVKM. V lost 8 bases and J 0 bases, leaving 10 bases between the germline ends. The CDR3 spells CASAGLMNTEAFF. CDR3 nucleotides: TGTGCCAGCGCCGGTTTGATGAACACTGAAGCTTTCTTT.

This clonotype was seen a few times. This sequence joins TRBV6-1 and TRBJ1-5, with 9 bases lining up with TRBD1. CDR3 length: 16 residues. The V segment lost 6 bases and the J segment 1 base; nucleotides outside the gene matches: 7. Per the germline V gene, CDR1 is MNHNS and CDR2 is SASEGT. This CDR3 is CASSRDREGSNQPQHF. CDR3 DNA sequence: TGTGCCAGCAGCAGGGACAGGGAGGGGAGCAATCAGCCCCAGCATTTT.

V gene TRBV29-1 combines with J gene TRBJ2-2; TRBD2 might be the D (6 bases). The CDR3 has 14 residues. V lost 7 bases, J lost 3 bases, and 15 bases lay in between. Germline V lookup: CDR1 SQVTM, CDR2 ANQGSEA. Here the CDR3 reads CSAWEDTYTGELFF. DNA for the CDR3: TGCAGCGCCTGGGAGGACACTTACACCGGGGAGCTGTTTTTT.

At least ten counts were recorded for this clonotype. The genes are TRBV29-1 and TRBJ2-3; 7 bases match TRBD2. The CDR3 has 13 residues. Unmatched junction bases numbered 5, after V lost 3 bases and J lost 5 bases. The germline V gene has CDR1 SQVTM and CDR2 ANQGSEA. This chain's CDR3 is CSVDGGGGDTQYF. In nucleotides, the CDR3 is TGCAGCGTTGATGGCGGGGGAGGAGATACGCAGTATTTT.